The 27 T cell receptor beta chains below were found in one sample sequenced in a study of blood T cell repertoires in COVID-19. Repertoires were generated with immunoSEQ multiplex PCR, while TCRdb's copy carries only in-frame clones and drops some. The table records around 230,000 clones, roughly 77% of them present only once. Sample: PBMCs or T cells enriched from blood (not recorded which). The receptors come from a man in his forties who had recovered from COVID-19.

This chain links TRBV19 with TRBJ1-1, with D unresolved. Per the germline V gene, CDR1 is LNHDA and CDR2 is SQIVND (reference sequence). The CDR3 loop spans 13 amino acids. The ends were cut back, 2 bases at V and 11 bases at J, with 15 bases in the middle. CDR3 bases: TGTGCCAGTAGTATAACGCCTGGAGGTTCGGCTTTCTTT. This encodes CASSITPGGSAFF.

This chain links TRBV5-1 with TRBJ2-7; TRBD2 might be the D (6 bases). The V end lost 6 bases, the J end lost 2 bases, and 21 bases lay between the germline ends. Germline CDR1 is SGHRS and CDR2 is YFSETQ. There are 16 residues in the CDR3. DNA for the CDR3: TGCGCCAGCAACAGAGAAGGCGGGACCGGACCCTACGAGCAGTACTTC. This codes for CASNREGGTGPYEQYF.

The chain links TRBV25-1 to TRBJ2-7, with 9 bases that match TRBD1. This CDR3 comprises 14 residues. With 4 bases clipped from V and 3 bases from J, the junction kept 4 bases outside the gene matches. Germline lookup yields CDR1 MGHDK and CDR2 SYGVNS. The CDR3 region is CASSGTGAGYEQYF. Here the CDR3 DNA reads TGTGCCAGCAGTGGGACAGGGGCTGGCTACGAGCAGTACTTC.

V is TRBV12-5 and J is TRBJ1-1; D gene uncertain. Trimming left V 7 bases short and J 5 bases short, with 14 bases between. CDR3 length: 13 amino acids. The V gene's germline CDR1 is LGHNT and CDR2 FRNRAP. CDR3 loop: CASDRAGDTEAFF. The CDR3 nucleotides are TGTGCTAGTGACCGAGCCGGGGATACTGAAGCTTTCTTT. Full variable domain (outside the CDR3, taken from reference TRBV12-5 and TRBJ1-1): DARVTQTPRHKVTEMGQEVTMRCQPILGHNTVFWYRQTMMQGLELLAYFRNRAPLDDSGMPKDRFSAEMPDATLATLKIQPSEPRDSAVYFCASDRAGDTEAFFGQGTRLTVV.

The chain is built from TRBV15 and TRBJ1-2; 7 bases line up with TRBD1. The length of the CDR3 is 15 residues. CDR1 and CDR2 from the germline V gene are LNHNV and YYDKDF (reference sequence). V shed 1 base and J 7 bases; nucleotides not matched to a gene: 9. In DNA, the CDR3 is TGTGCCACCAGCAGAGGAGGCCCAGGGGGTAGTGGCTACACCTTC. It encodes CATSRGGPGGSGYTF.

This clone was detected only a few times. The chain recombines TRBV19 with TRBJ2-1, with D possibly being TRBD2 (6 bases). Germline-derived CDR1 and CDR2 are LNHDA and SQIVND (reference sequence). This CDR3 comprises 16 residues. V gave up 6 bases and J gave up 2 bases, with 17 bases separating them. The CDR3 loop is CASRTRGKGTYNEQFF. The CDR3, as DNA: TGTGCCAGTAGAACTCGGGGGAAGGGTACCTACAATGAGCAGTTCTTC.

This clone showed up just once. The chain carries TRBV7-9 and TRBJ1-1; 10 positions agree with TRBD1. V dropped 6 bases and J dropped 6; count of bases not matched to a gene: 16. This CDR3 spans 17 amino acids. CDR1 and CDR2 (germline): SEHNR, FQNEAQ (reference sequence). This chain's CDR3 is CASRTFDRGRGKAEAFF. CDR3 sequence (DNA): TGTGCCAGCAGAACGTTTGACAGGGGGCGAGGGAAGGCTGAAGCTTTCTTT.

This rearrangement joins TRBV5-1 to TRBJ2-1, with TRBD2 matching over 7 bases. CDR1 SGHRS and CDR2 YFSETQ come from the germline V gene. V lost 4 bases and J lost 0; bases outside the gene matches: 7. The CDR3 is 16 residues long. In DNA form, the CDR3 reads TGCGCCAGCAGCCGTTCCCTAGCGGCCTCCTACAATGAGCAGTTCTTC. This sequence encodes CASSRSLAASYNEQFF.

The V call is TRBV13, the J call TRBJ1-6, with 7 nucleotides matching TRBD1. The CDR3 is 15 residues long. J gave up 4 bases and V 5 bases, and 5 bases lay outside the gene matches. Germline V gene lookup returns CDR1 PRHDT and CDR2 FYEKMQ (reference sequence). CDR3 residues: CASSLRGQYNSPLHF. CDR3 coding DNA: TGTGCCAGCAGCCTGCGGGGACAGTATAATTCACCCCTCCACTTT.

The rearrangement uses TRBV6-5 and TRBJ2-7; perhaps TRBD1 as D (5 bases). CDR1 is MNHEY and CDR2 is SVGAGI in the germline V gene. CDR3 length equals 15 residues. Trimming stripped 7 bases from V and 3 bases from J, with 19 bases between. CDR3 in DNA: TGTGCCAGCATCTCAAGCAGGGTGGGGAACTACGAGCAGTACTTC. It specifies CASISSRVGNYEQYF.

This chain uses TRBV6-5 with TRBJ1-1; D might be TRBD1 (6 bases). V was pared by 4 bases and J by 2 bases, with 8 bases between. CDR1 is MNHEY, CDR2 SVGAGI, per germline. The CDR3 is 13 residues long. CDR3 DNA: TGTGCCAGCAGTTTGGGGGCAAACACTGAAGCTTTCTTT. It codes for CASSLGANTEAFF.

The CDR3 nucleotides read TGTGCCAGCAGTGCCGGGACAGGGGGCCTTGCAACTAATGAAAAACTGTTTTTT. Translation: CASSAGTGGLATNEKLFF. The chain joins TRBV2 to TRBJ1-4; 12 bases map to TRBD1. J lost 0 bases, V lost 4 bases, and 6 bases had no gene match. CDR3 length equals 18 residues. The germline V gene has CDR1 SNHLY and CDR2 FYNNEI.

The J gene is TRBJ2-3, the V gene TRBV6-5, with D unclear. Germline CDR1 reads MNHEY; CDR2 reads SVGAGI. The CDR3 spans 13 residues. Trimming removed 8 bases from V and 1 base from J, with 10 bases in between. In nucleotides, the CDR3 is TGTGCCAGCCATAGATTCGGCACAGATACGCAGTATTTT. This encodes CASHRFGTDTQYF.

The chain is built from TRBV6-5 and TRBJ2-1; TRBD1 matches at 11 bases. Germline V gene sequence: CDR1 MNHEY, CDR2 SVGAGI. V lost 6 bases, J lost 7 bases, and 8 bases stayed unmatched. CDR3 length: 15 residues. CDR3 nucleotide sequence: TGTGCCAGCAGCACAGGGACAGGGGGGAGGAATGAGCAGTTCTTC. Amino acids: CASSTGTGGRNEQFF.

There are many counts of this clone. The chain recombines TRBV4-1 with TRBJ1-3, with TRBD1 matching over 7 bases. Germline V gene sequence: CDR1 MGHRA, CDR2 YSYEKL. The CDR3 loop spans 15 amino acids. The trim removed 4 bases at V and 5 bases at J, leaving 8 bases unmatched. The CDR3 spells CASSPTGDRRNTIYF. Here the CDR3 DNA reads TGCGCCAGCAGCCCCACGGGGGACAGAAGAAACACCATATATTTT.

This rearrangement joins TRBV5-1 to TRBJ2-5; D perhaps matches TRBD2 (6 bases). V was trimmed by 0 bases and J by 3 bases, leaving 18 bases between them. Per germline, CDR1 SGHRS and CDR2 YFSETQ. This CDR3 has 17 amino acids. The CDR3 bases are TGCGCCAGCAGCTTGGGTGGATATGGCGGGGACGAAGAGACCCAGTACTTC. Translated, it gives CASSLGGYGGDEETQYF.

The chain employs TRBV3-1 (or the pseudogene TRBV3-2) and TRBJ2-1; D not resolved. The CDR3 sequence is 11 residues long. From germline, CDR1 is LGHDT and CDR2 YNNKEL (reference sequence). V lost 3 bases to trimming and J lost 12 bases, with 9 bases between them. CDR3 protein: CASSHLGSQFF. In DNA form, the CDR3 reads TGTGCCAGCAGCCACCTAGGATCGCAGTTCTTC.

CDR3 region: CASKRDSSEQYF. CDR3 sequence (DNA): TGTGCCAGTAAGCGGGATTCAAGCGAGCAGTACTTC. The J gene is TRBJ2-7, the V gene TRBV27; 7 nucleotides match TRBD2. After removal of 9 bases from V and 6 bases from J, the junction contained 8 bases not matched to a gene. This CDR3 contains 12 residues. Germline lookup yields CDR1 MNHEY and CDR2 SMNVEV (reference sequence).

The gene calls are TRBV27 and TRBJ2-3; 7 nucleotides agree with TRBD2. V was clipped by 6 bases and J by 2 bases; unmatched bases: 8. Germline V gene sequence: CDR1 MNHEY, CDR2 SMNVEV (reference sequence). There are 15 residues in the CDR3. The CDR3 DNA reads TGTGCCAGCAGGCGTGGGACTATACCCACAGATACGCAGTATTTT. Translation: CASRRGTIPTDTQYF.

The rearrangement uses TRBV4-1 and TRBJ1-2, with TRBD1 matching over 9 bases. CDR3 length: 15 residues. V was pared by 2 bases and J by 4 bases, with 5 bases of the junction left unmatched. Germline CDR1 and CDR2: MGHRA and YSYEKL. The CDR3 sequence: CASSQPPGQGYGYTF. CDR3 DNA: TGCGCCAGCAGCCAACCTCCGGGACAGGGCTATGGCTACACCTTC.

This clone was seen a few times. The chain is built from TRBV6-5 and TRBJ2-7; TRBD1 matches at 10 bases. The germline gives CDR1 MNHEY, CDR2 SVGAGI. V shed 2 bases, J shed 2 bases, and the junction held 0 bases outside the gene matches. The CDR3 has 14 amino acids. The CDR3 nucleotides are TGTGCCAGCAGTTACGGGACAGGGGCCTACGAGCAGTACTTC. Translation: CASSYGTGAYEQYF.

This clone was detected only once. V is TRBV27 and J is TRBJ1-2; 7 positions agree with TRBD1. With 7 bases clipped from V and 6 bases from J, the junction kept 2 bases outside the gene matches. Germline CDR1 reads MNHEY; CDR2 reads SMNVEV (reference sequence). The CDR3 extends over 11 amino acids. The DNA for the CDR3 is TGTGCCAGCAAAGGGGGCAATGGCTACACCTTC. It specifies CASKGGNGYTF.

The V and J genes are TRBV10-3 and TRBJ2-7; TRBD2 might be the D (6 bases). V lost 0 bases and J lost 7, with 16 bases in between. This CDR3 comprises 15 residues. Germline CDR1 and CDR2: ENHRY and SYGVKD. CDR3 bases: TGTGCCATCAGTGAGTCGATGGGCGGGACTCGGGAGCAGTACTTC. This codes for CAISESMGGTREQYF.

The V gene is TRBV4-2, the J gene TRBJ1-6; TRBD1 aligns across 7 bases. This CDR3 comprises 16 residues. Germline V lookup: CDR1 LGHNA, CDR2 YNFKEQ. The J segment lost 14 bases and the V segment lost 0 bases, leaving 13 bases of the junction unmatched. CDR3 region: CASSQETGTAKLSLHF. The DNA of the CDR3 is TGTGCCAGCAGCCAAGAAACCGGGACAGCTAAGCTTTCCCTCCACTTT.

The rearrangement links TRBV15 to TRBJ1-6; tentatively, D is TRBD1 (6 bases). In germline, CDR1 is LNHNV, CDR2 YYDKDF (reference sequence). This CDR3 is built from 18 residues. V was trimmed by 0 bases and J by 2 bases, leaving 14 bases between them. The CDR3 sequence: CATSREVIQGTYNSPLHF. Written as DNA, the CDR3 is TGTGCCACCAGCAGAGAGGTAATACAGGGTACCTATAATTCACCCCTCCACTTT.

In this sample, this clone turned up a few times. The CDR3 reads CSASLRTGGPTDTQYF. The CDR3 nucleotides are TGCAGTGCTAGTCTCAGGACGGGGGGGCCCACAGATACGCAGTATTTT. The chain carries TRBV20-1 and TRBJ2-3; 8 bases agree with TRBD2. The CDR3 sequence is 16 residues long. The trim removed 3 bases at V and 2 bases at J, leaving 10 bases unmatched. Germline loops: CDR1 DFQATT, CDR2 SNEGSKA (reference sequence).

The CDR3 DNA is TGTGCCAGTAGTATGGGGAGTCCGGGACAGGGGGTCTCCTACGAGCAGTACTTC. Amino acid sequence: CASSMGSPGQGVSYEQYF. The V call is TRBV19, the J call TRBJ2-7, with 11 bases fitting TRBD1. The trim removed 3 bases at V and 0 bases at J, leaving 10 bases unmatched. This CDR3 comprises 18 residues. The germline CDR1 and CDR2 sequences are LNHDA and SQIVND (reference sequence). The full variable domain, completed using reference TRBV19 and TRBJ2-7, is DGGITQSPKYLFRKEGQNVTLSCEQNLNHDAMYWYRQDPGQGLRLIYYSQIVNDFQKGDIAEGYSVSREKKESFPLTVTSAQKNPTAFYLCASSMGSPGQGVSYEQYFGPGTRLTVT.